The next 16 T cell receptor beta chains were all read from a single sample in a study of T cell changes during pregnancy in multiple sclerosis. Assay: immunoSEQ multiplex PCR; the TCRdb copy retains only in-frame clones and omits some. The table shows roughly 39,000 clones, with 85% to 95% occurring only once. Sequenced material: CD4+ T cells from peripheral blood mononuclear cells, taken after pregnancy. These TCRs come from a female donor in good health, enrolled as a control in a pregnancy study.

The chain has TRBV15 and TRBJ2-7; D might be TRBD2 (5 bases). V was cut by 4 bases and J by 6 bases, with 16 bases left in between. This CDR3 is 14 amino acids long. The germline gives CDR1 LNHNV, CDR2 YYDKDF (reference sequence). The CDR3 bases are TGTGCCACCAGCATGTTAATCGGACTCACCGAGCAGTACTTC. Translation gives CATSMLIGLTEQYF.

The chain employs TRBV30 and TRBJ2-1; D is undetermined. The CDR3 is 14 residues long. Trimming took off 1 base at V and 7 bases at J, with 14 bases between the two ends. CDR1 and CDR2 (germline): GTSNPN, SVGIG (reference sequence). CDR3 loop: CAWSAPAVGNEQFF. Written as DNA, the CDR3 is TGTGCCTGGAGTGCCCCCGCGGTGGGTAATGAGCAGTTCTTC.

This clone has only one observation. The chain couples TRBV19 to TRBJ1-5, with TRBD1 matching 10 bases. Germline-derived CDR1 and CDR2 are LNHDA and SQIVND (reference sequence). Unmatched junction bases numbered 7, after V lost 4 bases and J lost 7 bases. This CDR3 region has 15 residues. Here the CDR3 DNA reads TGTGCCAGTAGTACGACAGGGGGCGCTGGGCAGCCCCAGCATTTT. Translation gives CASSTTGGAGQPQHF.

This chain uses TRBV11-3 with TRBJ1-6; 7 nucleotides line up with TRBD1. This CDR3 has 15 amino acids. Looked up from germline, CDR1 is SGHNT and CDR2 is YENEEA. The V segment lost 4 bases and the J segment 8 bases; nucleotides outside the gene matches: 8. The CDR3: CASSSLQGSYSPLHF. The CDR3 DNA reads as TGTGCCAGCAGCTCCCTACAGGGGAGCTATTCACCCCTCCACTTT.

This chain connects TRBV18 to TRBJ2-7; 14 bases match TRBD2. Germline V gene sequence: CDR1 KGHSH, CDR2 LQKENI. V lost 4 bases, J lost 8 bases, and 7 bases stayed unmatched. There are 15 residues in the CDR3. The CDR3 protein is CASSQAGTSGSQQYF. CDR3 coding DNA: TGTGCCAGCTCACAGGCCGGGACTAGCGGGAGCCAGCAGTACTTC.

The gene calls are TRBV19 and TRBJ1-5, with TRBD1 matching 7 bases. The V gene end was trimmed by 4 bases and the J gene end by 4 bases; junction bases not matched to a gene: 4. Germline lookup yields CDR1 LNHDA and CDR2 SQIVND (reference sequence). The CDR3 contains 14 residues. As DNA, the CDR3 is TGTGCCAGTAGTAGGGGACAGACTAATCAGCCCCAGCATTTT. Translation: CASSRGQTNQPQHF. Full variable domain (outside the CDR3, taken from reference TRBV19 and TRBJ1-5): DGGITQSPKYLFRKEGQNVTLSCEQNLNHDAMYWYRQDPGQGLRLIYYSQIVNDFQKGDIAEGYSVSREKKESFPLTVTSAQKNPTAFYLCASSRGQTNQPQHFGDGTRLSIL.

V and J are TRBV27 and TRBJ2-7, with TRBD2 identical over 13 bases. The CDR3 has 16 residues. After removal of 5 bases from V and 2 bases from J, the junction contained 6 bases not matched to a gene. Germline-derived CDR1 and CDR2 are MNHEY and SMNVEV (reference sequence). CDR3 amino acids: CASSPRTSGSPYEQYF. In nucleotides, the CDR3 is TGTGCCAGCAGTCCCCGGACTAGCGGGAGCCCCTACGAGCAGTACTTC.

The gene calls are TRBV21-1 and TRBJ2-6; TRBD2, the D gene given by the table, was not confirmed from the DNA. TRBV21-1 is a pseudogene segment. This CDR3 contains 15 residues. The CDR3 DNA follows: TGTGCCAGCAGCAAACTAGCTGCTGGGGCCAACGTCCTGACTTTC. Translated: CASSKLAAGANVLTF.

The chain is built from TRBV5-4 and TRBJ1-1; 9 bases are a match to TRBD1. Germline assignment: CDR1 SGHNT and CDR2 YYREEE (reference sequence). J gave up 0 bases and V 4 bases, and 4 bases lay outside the gene matches. The CDR3 is made up of 15 amino acids. CDR3 DNA: TGTGCCAGCAGCGCGGGACAGGGAATGAACACTGAAGCTTTCTTT. Residues: CASSAGQGMNTEAFF.

The J gene is TRBJ1-2, the V gene TRBV7-2; D remains ambiguous. The CDR3 covers 17 residues. Trimming stripped 1 base from V and 4 bases from J, with 19 bases between. Germline V lookup: CDR1 SGHTA, CDR2 FQGNSA. CDR3 in amino acids: CASSLVRAATGSYGYTF. CDR3 nucleotide sequence: TGTGCCAGCAGCTTAGTTCGAGCCGCTACTGGGAGCTATGGCTACACCTTC.

V gene TRBV19 combines with J gene TRBJ1-2; unclear D gene. Germline V gene sequence: CDR1 LNHDA, CDR2 SQIVND (reference sequence). The CDR3 extends over 14 amino acids. The V and J ends lost 3 bases and 1 base respectively, with 9 bases between them. The CDR3 spells CASSIVGNNYGYTF. The CDR3 DNA is TGTGCCAGTAGTATCGTCGGGAATAACTATGGCTACACCTTC.

This clone was picked up one time. The rearrangement links TRBV10-3 to TRBJ2-1; tentatively, D is TRBD2 (7 bases). This CDR3 spans 20 amino acids. Germline values: CDR1 ENHRY, CDR2 SYGVKD. Trimming took off 1 base at V and 0 bases at J, with 22 bases between the two ends. The CDR3 nucleotides read TGTGCCATCAGTGAGTGGGGAGGGGGGAGCATAACCCTCTCCTACAATGAGCAGTTCTTC. This sequence encodes CAISEWGGGSITLSYNEQFF.

This clone occurred once. The chain's CDR3 is CAWSEQGGSPLHF. The CDR3 bases are TGTGCCTGGAGTGAACAGGGCGGATCACCCCTCCACTTT. The rearrangement links TRBV30 to TRBJ1-6; D might be TRBD1 (6 bases). Germline lookup yields CDR1 GTSNPN and CDR2 SVGIG (reference sequence). V was trimmed by 1 base and J by 10 bases, leaving 11 bases between them. The CDR3 runs 13 residues.

This chain links TRBV6-1 with TRBJ2-3, with D maybe TRBD2 (5 bases). The V gene's germline CDR1 is MNHNS and CDR2 SASEGT. V shed 7 bases and J shed 0 bases, with 14 bases lying between them. The length of the CDR3 is 15 residues. The DNA of the CDR3 is TGTGCCAGCATTTGGGCAGGAGGAAGCACAGATACGCAGTATTTT. As protein: CASIWAGGSTDTQYF.

The V and J genes are TRBV5-1 and TRBJ2-3; TRBD2 matches 7 bases. The CDR3 is 16 residues long. Germline CDR1 is SGHRS and CDR2 is YFSETQ. With V trimmed by 2 bases and J by 4 bases, 10 bases remained unmatched. The CDR3 protein is CASSLTAGVASDTQYF. The CDR3 DNA sequence: TGCGCCAGCAGCTTAACGGCGGGAGTGGCTTCAGATACGCAGTATTTT.

The V gene is TRBV7-6, the J gene TRBJ1-1; 7 nucleotides line up with TRBD1. Germline V gene lookup returns CDR1 SGHVS and CDR2 FNYEAQ. Losses at the gene ends were 8 bases for V and 1 base for J; bases not matched to a gene: 4. The CDR3 runs 13 residues. CDR3 nucleotides: TGTGCCAGCGGAAGGACAGGGAACACTGAAGCTTTCTTT. It codes for CASGRTGNTEAFF.